A single sample is the source of the 21 T cell receptor beta chains below, sequenced in a study of cytomegalovirus exposure and HLA in healthy donors. A multiplex PCR was run with 60 Vbeta primers and 13 Jbeta primers. TCRdb keeps only in-frame clones here, not all; method: immunoSEQ multiplex PCR. The data show some 190,000 clones, 65% to 85% seen once. Input material: PBMCs. Source of these receptors: a girl aged 10 to 17 in good health and CMV-seropositive.

V gene TRBV4-2 combines with J gene TRBJ1-1, with D unclear. Trimming took off 4 bases at V and 0 bases at J, with 9 bases between the two ends. Germline CDR1 reads LGHNA; CDR2 reads YNFKEQ. This CDR3 has 14 residues. The CDR3 is CASSRNGVNTEAFF. Here the CDR3 DNA reads TGTGCCAGCAGCCGGAACGGGGTGAACACTGAAGCTTTCTTT.

V usage is TRBV15 and J usage is TRBJ1-4, with 7 bases aligning to TRBD1. V lost 5 bases to trimming and J lost 6 bases; unmatched junction nucleotides: 6. The germline V gene has CDR1 LNHNV and CDR2 YYDKDF (reference sequence). The CDR3 is 14 amino acids. The CDR3 DNA reads TGTGCCACCAGCCGCGACAGGGACCATGAAAAACTGTTTTTT. It encodes CATSRDRDHEKLFF.

The CDR3 bases are TGTGCCACCAGCGGGCGACAGGGAAGGGTGGGCACAGATACGCAGTATTTT. The encoded protein is CATSGRQGRVGTDTQYF. The genes are TRBV15 and TRBJ2-3; 7 positions agree with TRBD1. V dropped 5 bases and J dropped 1; count of bases not matched to a gene: 12. CDR1 is LNHNV, CDR2 YYDKDF, per germline (reference sequence). The CDR3 length is 17 residues. Full variable domain (outside the CDR3, taken from reference TRBV15 and TRBJ2-3): DAMVIQNPRYQVTQFGKPVTLSCSQTLNHNVMYWYQQKSSQAPKLLFHYYDKDFNNEADTPDNFQSRRPNTSFCFLDIRSPGLGDTAMYLCATSGRQGRVGTDTQYFGPGTRLTVL.

This chain uses TRBV6-5 with TRBJ2-3, with D unclear. The CDR3 spans 14 residues. V was trimmed by 4 bases and J by 1 base, leaving 9 bases between them. The V gene's germline CDR1 is MNHEY and CDR2 SVGAGI. This CDR3 reads CASSSQSGTDTQYF. Here the CDR3 DNA reads TGTGCCAGCAGTTCCCAGTCTGGCACAGATACGCAGTATTTT.

The chain employs TRBV10-1 and TRBJ1-1, with a weak D call TRBD1 (5 bases). Trimming shortened V by 0 bases and J by 3 bases, and 11 bases separated the two germline ends. The CDR3 has 15 residues. Germline loops: CDR1 WNHNN, CDR2 SYGVQD (reference sequence). CDR3 amino acids: CASSESLAGHTEAFF. The CDR3 region has the DNA TGCGCCAGCAGTGAGTCGTTAGCGGGACACACTGAAGCTTTCTTT.

The chain combines TRBV5-4 with TRBJ2-7; 9 bases are a match to TRBD1. With V trimmed by 4 bases and J by 3 bases, 5 bases remained unmatched. There are 14 residues in the CDR3. Looked up from germline, CDR1 is SGHNT and CDR2 is YYREEE (reference sequence). The CDR3 reads CASSQDRGSYEQYF. The CDR3 region has the DNA TGTGCCAGCAGCCAGGACAGGGGCAGCTACGAGCAGTACTTC.

This chain joins TRBV2 and TRBJ2-7, with 7 bases fitting TRBD2. V lost 7 bases and J lost 2; bases outside the gene matches: 8. This CDR3 has 14 amino acids. Per the germline V gene, CDR1 is SNHLY and CDR2 is FYNNEI. In DNA, the CDR3 is TGTGCCAGCACGACTAGCCTGGGAGCCTACGAGCAGTACTTC. Amino acids: CASTTSLGAYEQYF.

This clone was detected once. The genes are TRBV25-1 and TRBJ1-1, with a possible D match to TRBD1 (5 bases). Germline values: CDR1 MGHDK, CDR2 SYGVNS. This CDR3 region has 13 residues. V shed 7 bases and J shed 4 bases, with 13 bases lying between them. The CDR3 loop reads CASMMGGSTEAFF. The CDR3 DNA follows: TGTGCCAGCATGATGGGGGGGAGCACTGAAGCTTTCTTT.

This clone was counted once. This chain links TRBV29-1 with TRBJ2-5, with D possibly being TRBD1 (6 bases). The CDR3 is 15 amino acids. Germline CDR1 is SQVTM and CDR2 is ANQGSEA. The V end lost 2 bases, the J end lost 5 bases, and 18 bases lay between the germline ends. CDR3 loop: CSVERWAGAEETQYF. CDR3 nucleotide sequence: TGCAGCGTTGAACGCTGGGCAGGGGCTGAGGAGACCCAGTACTTC.

The V and J genes are TRBV5-6 and TRBJ2-5; D is undetermined. The germline V and J ends were trimmed by 0 bases and 13 bases, with 10 bases remaining between them. This CDR3 spans 11 amino acids. Germline V gene lookup returns CDR1 SGHDT and CDR2 YYEEEE. CDR3 loop: CASSLGASRYF. CDR3 coding DNA: TGTGCCAGCAGCTTGGGGGCTTCCCGGTACTTC.

In DNA form, the CDR3 reads TGCGCCAGCAGCTTATGGGACAGGGAAGGCTACGAGCAGTACTTC. It encodes CASSLWDREGYEQYF. The V gene is TRBV5-1, the J gene TRBJ2-7; 9 bases match TRBD1. Germline V CDR1 and CDR2: SGHRS, YFSETQ. The CDR3 is 15 residues long. The V gene end was trimmed by 2 bases and the J gene end by 3 bases; junction bases not matched to a gene: 6.

This chain links TRBV5-1 with TRBJ2-3; TRBD2 aligns across 16 bases. V shed 4 bases, J shed 6 bases, and the junction held 11 bases outside the gene matches. The length of the CDR3 is 18 residues. In germline, CDR1 is SGHRS, CDR2 YFSETQ. The CDR3 region is CASSNPGLAGGQADTQYF. The CDR3 nucleotides read TGCGCCAGCAGCAACCCGGGACTAGCGGGAGGGCAAGCGGATACGCAGTATTTT. The full variable domain, in which reference TRBV5-1 and TRBJ2-3 provide the parts outside the CDR3, is KAGVTQTPRYLIKTRGQQVTLSCSPISGHRSVSWYQQTPGQGLQFLFEYFSETQRNKGNFPGRFSGRQFSNSRSEMNVSTLELGDSALYLCASSNPGLAGGQADTQYFGPGTRLTVL.

This chain joins TRBV4-1 and TRBJ2-7, with TRBD1 identical over 8 bases. This CDR3 comprises 14 residues. CDR1 MGHRA and CDR2 YSYEKL come from the germline V gene. J lost 1 base, V lost 4 bases, and 3 bases had no gene match. The CDR3 nucleotides read TGCGCCAGCAGCCGCGGGACAGGTTCCTACGAGCAGTACTTC. It is translated as CASSRGTGSYEQYF.

The chain joins TRBV2 to TRBJ2-7, with 11 nucleotides matching TRBD1. J was trimmed by 7 bases and V by 6 bases; bases with no gene match: 5. CDR3 length: 13 residues. Germline V gene sequence: CDR1 SNHLY, CDR2 FYNNEI. CDR3 loop: CASRDRGQGEQYF. In DNA form, the CDR3 reads TGTGCCAGCAGGGACAGGGGGCAAGGTGAGCAGTACTTC.

The rearrangement joins TRBV6-1 to TRBJ1-1, with TRBD1 identical over 11 bases. Germline V lookup: CDR1 MNHNS, CDR2 SASEGT. Trimming at V came to 3 bases and at J to 4 bases, leaving 4 bases not matched to a gene. The CDR3 totals 15 residues. CDR3 DNA: TGTGCCAGCAGTGAGAGGACAGGGGGCATCACTGAAGCTTTCTTT. Its protein is CASSERTGGITEAFF.

The chain joins TRBV7-9 to TRBJ2-7, with a possible D match to TRBD1 (6 bases). Germline values: CDR1 SEHNR, CDR2 FQNEAQ (reference sequence). Trimming took 4 bases from V and 4 from J, leaving 14 bases between them. The CDR3 is 14 amino acids. This CDR3 reads CASSSDSGLYEQYF. The CDR3 DNA reads TGTGCCAGCAGCTCGGACAGCGGACTGTACGAGCAGTACTTC.

The rearrangement links TRBV11-2 to TRBJ1-5; D call uncertain. Germline V gives CDR1 SGHAT, CDR2 FQNNGV. The CDR3 totals 18 residues. V lost 5 bases and J lost 8, with 28 bases in between. The CDR3 sequence is CASSAYWPPAGIFEPQHF. In DNA form, the CDR3 reads TGTGCCAGCAGCGCATATTGGCCCCCCGCAGGTATTTTTGAGCCCCAGCATTTT.

This clone was observed a handful of times. V and J are TRBV6-1 and TRBJ1-2, with 10 positions matching TRBD1. Germline V gene sequence: CDR1 MNHNS, CDR2 SASEGT. The CDR3 length is 14 residues. The V gene end was trimmed by 5 bases and the J gene end by 3 bases; junction bases not matched to a gene: 3. CDR3: CASSSTGGHYGYTF. The CDR3 region has the DNA TGTGCCAGCAGTTCGACAGGGGGCCACTATGGCTACACCTTC.

The chain is built from TRBV5-6 and TRBJ1-2, with TRBD1 matching 9 bases. Trimming took 4 bases from V and 8 from J; bases not matched to a gene: 6. The CDR3 is made up of 13 amino acids. Germline V gene sequence: CDR1 SGHDT, CDR2 YYEEEE. Here the CDR3 reads CASSPTGGKGYTF. The CDR3 DNA is TGTGCCAGCAGCCCGACAGGGGGAAAAGGCTACACCTTC.

V and J are TRBV6-1 and TRBJ2-7; TRBD1 agrees at 9 bases. The germline gives CDR1 MNHNS, CDR2 SASEGT. V trimming: 6 bases; J trimming: 7 bases; junction bases outside the gene matches: 10. CDR3 length: 14 residues. The CDR3 nucleotides read TGTGCCAGCAGACCGGGACAGGGACCCCAGGAGCAGTACTTC. Encoded protein: CASRPGQGPQEQYF.

The V call is TRBV19, the J call TRBJ2-2, with TRBD1 matching 8 bases. The CDR3 is made up of 18 amino acids. The V gene end was trimmed by 4 bases and the J gene end by 3 bases; junction bases not matched to a gene: 13. The V gene's germline CDR1 is LNHDA and CDR2 SQIVND (reference sequence). CDR3 amino acids: CASSTPRQGTAHTGELFF. The CDR3, as DNA: TGTGCCAGTAGTACCCCCCGACAGGGGACGGCCCACACCGGGGAGCTGTTTTTT.